The TCR beta chain described here comes from a study of CD8+ T cells in alopecia areata. Study-wide points: Many expanded lesional clones remained in scalp and blood on tofacitinib. It was less clear whether patients shared TCRs than it was in mice, possibly because of HLA. Alopecia totalis/universalis scalp especially showed more expanded CD8+ clones than normal scalp.

cDNA reverse transcribed from extracted RNA served as the sequencing template. Clones were sequenced by immunoSEQ multiplex PCR, and TCRdb holds only the in-frame ones, with some missing. Among about 280,000 clones listed, roughly 64% were seen once. Treatment specified: oral pan-JAK inhibitor, 5-10 mg twice daily. Collected material from alopecia areata patients comprised lesional scalp punch biopsies and peripheral blood. Comments on this clone: Its antigen is not known.

The CDR3 extends over 14 amino acids. The V and J ends lost 4 bases and 7 bases respectively, with 11 bases between them. Germline V gene sequence: CDR1 MNHEY, CDR2 SVGAGI. The chain is built from TRBV6-5 and TRBJ1-6; D is uncertain. The sequence was collected from a human donor with alopecia areata. The sample here was CD4+ T cells sorted from blood, taken at week 24, from a patient treated with tofacitinib. CDR3 coding DNA: TGTGCCAGCAGTTCGGAACTGAGCAATTCACCCCTCCACTTT. Its translation is CASSSELSNSPLHF.